These T cell receptor beta chains were read from a single sample in a study of T cell responses to AZD1222 COVID-19 vaccine. Sequenced by immunoSEQ multiplex PCR; TCRdb stores in-frame clones only, minus some. The sample lists more than 95,000 clones; approximately 93% were seen once. Sequenced here: peripheral blood, sampled on day 0 of AZD1222 vaccination. The receptors stem from an adult in good health. CDR3s include the opening cysteine and the closing phenylalanine or tryptophan. The D gene is left open where the match is weak. Clone size is given for some rows only: seen once, a few or many times, or a class if the clone is expanded.

v_call: TRBV25-1
clone_size: NA
d_call: TRBD1
j_call: TRBJ1-2
cdr3_aa: CASRRGQAYGYTF
cdr3_nt: TGTGCCAGCAGACGGGGACAGGCGTATGGCTACACCTTC

v_call: TRBV6-5
clone_size: NA
d_call: NA
j_call: TRBJ2-1
cdr3_aa: CASSYELLGEQFF
cdr3_nt: TGTGCCAGCAGTTACGAGCTACTAGGGGAGCAGTTCTTC

v_call: TRBV28
clone_size: NA
d_call: TRBD2
j_call: TRBJ2-7
cdr3_aa: CAWASGSYEQYF
cdr3_nt: TGTGCCTGGGCTAGCGGGTCCTACGAGCAGTACTTC

v_call: TRBV28
clone_size: NA
d_call: NA
j_call: TRBJ1-2
cdr3_aa: CATSGTTANYGYTF
cdr3_nt: TGTGCCACGAGCGGGACAACTGCTAACTATGGCTACACCTTC

v_call: TRBV5-8
clone_size: NA
d_call: TRBD2
j_call: TRBJ2-1
cdr3_aa: CASSKRTSGSLDEQFF
cdr3_nt: TGTGCCAGCAGCAAAAGAACTAGCGGGAGTCTCGATGAGCAGTTCTTC

v_call: TRBV27
clone_size: NA
d_call: TRBD2
j_call: TRBJ2-7
cdr3_aa: CASSLILAGAREQYF
cdr3_nt: TGTGCCAGCAGTTTAATCCTAGCGGGAGCCCGCGAGCAGTACTTC

v_call: TRBV4-1
clone_size: NA
d_call: TRBD2
j_call: TRBJ2-7
cdr3_aa: CASSLAGETYEQYF
cdr3_nt: TGCGCCAGCAGCCTCGCGGGAGAGACCTACGAGCAGTACTTC

v_call: TRBV28
clone_size: NA
d_call: NA
j_call: TRBJ1-3
cdr3_aa: CASSNPPLTIYF
cdr3_nt: TGTGCCAGCAGTAACCCCCCGCTCACCATATATTTT

v_call: TRBV19
clone_size: NA
d_call: TRBD2
j_call: TRBJ2-3
cdr3_aa: CASTRGLVSAGETDTQYF
cdr3_nt: TGTGCCAGTACCCGGGGTTTGGTTAGCGCGGGGGAGACAGATACGCAGTATTTT

v_call: TRBV11-2
clone_size: NA
d_call: TRBD1
j_call: TRBJ1-2
cdr3_aa: CASSFLAQVGQDRDYGYTF
cdr3_nt: TGTGCCAGCAGCTTTTTGGCGCAAGTGGGTCAGGACAGGGACTATGGCTACACCTTC

v_call: TRBV29-1
clone_size: NA
d_call: TRBD2
j_call: TRBJ2-1
cdr3_aa: CRVGSGSSYNEQFF
cdr3_nt: TGCAGGGTGGGGAGCGGGAGCTCCTACAATGAGCAGTTCTTC

v_call: TRBV27
clone_size: NA
d_call: TRBD1
j_call: TRBJ1-5
cdr3_aa: CASSLDRGWEPQHF
cdr3_nt: TGTGCCAGCAGCCTCGACAGGGGGTGGGAGCCCCAGCATTTT

v_call: TRBV27
clone_size: few
d_call: NA
j_call: TRBJ2-7
cdr3_aa: CASSLAATIPYEQYF
cdr3_nt: TGTGCCAGCAGTTTAGCGGCTACCATTCCCTACGAGCAGTACTTC

v_call: TRBV4-1
clone_size: NA
d_call: NA
j_call: TRBJ2-3
cdr3_aa: CASSQEDRVPDTQYF
cdr3_nt: TGCGCCAGCAGCCAAGAAGATCGAGTTCCAGATACGCAGTATTTT

v_call: TRBV30
clone_size: NA
d_call: TRBD1
j_call: TRBJ1-2
cdr3_aa: CAWLTGASGYTF
cdr3_nt: TGTGCCTGGTTGACAGGGGCGTCTGGCTACACCTTC

v_call: TRBV10-2
clone_size: NA
d_call: NA
j_call: TRBJ2-2
cdr3_aa: CASTSLAGPGELFF
cdr3_nt: TGCGCCAGCACCAGTCTCGCGGGTCCCGGGGAGCTGTTTTTT

v_call: TRBV24-1
clone_size: NA
d_call: NA
j_call: TRBJ2-5
cdr3_aa: CATSDPRFSRERETQYF
cdr3_nt: TGTGCCACCAGTGATCCCCGGTTCTCACGGGAAAGAGAGACCCAGTACTTC

v_call: TRBV19
clone_size: NA
d_call: NA
j_call: TRBJ2-3
cdr3_aa: CASSTLDTQYF
cdr3_nt: TGTGCCAGTAGTACCTTAGATACGCAGTATTTT

v_call: TRBV5-1
clone_size: NA
d_call: NA
j_call: TRBJ1-1
cdr3_aa: CASATGNTEAFF
cdr3_nt: TGCGCCAGCGCAACGGGAAACACTGAAGCTTTCTTT

v_call: TRBV11-2
clone_size: once
d_call: NA
j_call: TRBJ2-5
cdr3_aa: CASSSGWGSEQETQYF
cdr3_nt: TGTGCCAGCAGTAGTGGATGGGGGTCAGAACAAGAGACCCAGTACTTC

v_call: TRBV30
clone_size: NA
d_call: NA
j_call: TRBJ1-4
cdr3_aa: CAWGITNEKLFF
cdr3_nt: TGTGCCTGGGGCATAACTAATGAAAAACTGTTTTTT

v_call: TRBV5-1
clone_size: NA
d_call: TRBD2
j_call: TRBJ2-3
cdr3_aa: CASSILLAGSTDTQYF
cdr3_nt: TGCGCCAGCAGCATACTACTAGCGGGGAGCACAGATACGCAGTATTTT

v_call: TRBV11-2
clone_size: NA
d_call: NA
j_call: TRBJ2-2
cdr3_aa: CASRENTGELFF
cdr3_nt: TGTGCCAGCCGGGAAAACACCGGGGAGCTGTTTTTT

v_call: TRBV2
clone_size: NA
d_call: NA
j_call: TRBJ1-4
cdr3_aa: CASRYSDMLFF
cdr3_nt: TGTGCCAGCAGGTATTCGGACATGCTGTTTTTT

v_call: TRBV27
clone_size: NA
d_call: TRBD1
j_call: TRBJ1-5
cdr3_aa: CASSQGTGGRQPQHF
cdr3_nt: TGTGCCAGCAGTCAAGGGACAGGGGGCAGACAGCCCCAGCATTTT

v_call: TRBV15
clone_size: NA
d_call: TRBD1
j_call: TRBJ1-4
cdr3_aa: CATRGPSTGSNEKLFF
cdr3_nt: TGTGCCACCAGGGGACCATCGACAGGGAGTAATGAAAAACTGTTTTTT

v_call: TRBV28
clone_size: NA
d_call: NA
j_call: TRBJ1-3
cdr3_aa: CASRVPRGRIYF
cdr3_nt: TGTGCCAGCAGGGTGCCGAGAGGTAGGATATATTTT